This TCR beta chain was sequenced for a study of OX40 agonist ivuxolimab in advanced cancers. Looking at the study overall: Patients achieving partial responses numbered three: one hepatocellular carcinoma case and two cutaneous melanoma cases.

The germline gives CDR1 SGHDN, CDR2 FVKESK. The CDR3 has 13 residues. V lost 0 bases to trimming and J lost 3 bases, with 5 bases between them. This clone was picked up a small number of times. Its antigen is currently unknown. Data came from immunoSEQ multiplex PCR; TCRdb stores just in-frame clones and leaves some out. Of more than 60,000 clones listed, roughly 84% are singletons. Overall study findings and caveats: Both CD4+ and CD8+ T cell populations in blood had undergone clonal expansion by week 6 at 0.1 to 3.0 mg/kg. Expanded clones tended on average to be more numerous among CD8+ T cells than CD4+.

The sample in question was CD4+ or CD8+ T cells sorted from blood, obtained in a trial of the OX40 agonist ivuxolimab. This chain uses TRBV14 with TRBJ1-2; D not certain. The TCR was taken from an adult with an advanced solid tumor such as melanoma, head and neck, liver or kidney cancer. The CDR3: CASSQELDYGYTF. In DNA form, the CDR3 reads TGTGCCAGCAGCCAAGAACTTGACTATGGCTACACCTTC.